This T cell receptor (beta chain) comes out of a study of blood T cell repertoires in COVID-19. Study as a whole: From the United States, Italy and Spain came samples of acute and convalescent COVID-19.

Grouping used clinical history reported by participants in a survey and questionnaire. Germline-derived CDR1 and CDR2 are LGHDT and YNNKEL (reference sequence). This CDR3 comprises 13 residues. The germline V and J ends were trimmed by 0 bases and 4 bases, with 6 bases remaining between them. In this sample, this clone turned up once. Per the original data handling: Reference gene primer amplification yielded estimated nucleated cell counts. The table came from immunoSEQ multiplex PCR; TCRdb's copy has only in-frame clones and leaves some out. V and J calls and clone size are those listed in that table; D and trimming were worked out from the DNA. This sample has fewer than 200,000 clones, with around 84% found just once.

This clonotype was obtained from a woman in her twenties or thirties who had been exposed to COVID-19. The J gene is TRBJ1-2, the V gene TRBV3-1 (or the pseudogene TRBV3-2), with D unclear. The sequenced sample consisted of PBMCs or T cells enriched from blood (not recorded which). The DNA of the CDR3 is TGTGCCAGCAGCCAAGATCGCAGCTATGGCTACACCTTC. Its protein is CASSQDRSYGYTF.